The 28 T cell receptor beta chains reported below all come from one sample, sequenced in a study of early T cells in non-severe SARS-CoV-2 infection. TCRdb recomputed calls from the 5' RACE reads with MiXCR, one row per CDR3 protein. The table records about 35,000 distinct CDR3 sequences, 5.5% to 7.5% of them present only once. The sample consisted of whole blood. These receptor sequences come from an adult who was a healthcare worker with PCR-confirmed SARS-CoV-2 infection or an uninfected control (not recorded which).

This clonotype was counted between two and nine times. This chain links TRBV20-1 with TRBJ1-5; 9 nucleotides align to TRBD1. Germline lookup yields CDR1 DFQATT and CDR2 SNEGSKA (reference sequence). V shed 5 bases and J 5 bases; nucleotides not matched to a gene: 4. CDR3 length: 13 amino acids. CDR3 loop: CSALDRGDQPQHF. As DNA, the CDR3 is TGCAGTGCTCTGGACAGGGGCGATCAGCCCCAGCATTTT.

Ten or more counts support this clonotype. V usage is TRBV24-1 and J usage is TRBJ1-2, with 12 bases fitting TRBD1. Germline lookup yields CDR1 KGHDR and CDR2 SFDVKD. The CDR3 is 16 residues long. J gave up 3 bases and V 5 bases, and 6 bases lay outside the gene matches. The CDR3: CATSAIGTGGDYGYTF. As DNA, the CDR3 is TGTGCCACCAGTGCGATTGGGACAGGGGGCGACTATGGCTACACCTTC.

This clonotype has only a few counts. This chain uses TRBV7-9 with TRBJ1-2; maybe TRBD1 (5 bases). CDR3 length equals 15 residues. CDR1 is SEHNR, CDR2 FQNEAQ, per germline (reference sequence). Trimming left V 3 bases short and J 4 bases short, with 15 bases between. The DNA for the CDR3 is TGTGCCAGCAGCTTCCCCGGGGGAAATGGCTATGGCTACACCTTC. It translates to CASSFPGGNGYGYTF.

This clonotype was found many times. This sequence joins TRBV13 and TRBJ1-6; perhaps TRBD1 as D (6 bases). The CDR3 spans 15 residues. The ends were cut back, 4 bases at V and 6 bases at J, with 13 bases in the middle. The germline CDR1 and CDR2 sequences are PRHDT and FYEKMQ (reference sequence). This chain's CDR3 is CASSSRDRPNSPLHF. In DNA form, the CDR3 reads TGTGCCAGCAGCTCGCGCGACAGGCCTAATTCACCCCTCCACTTT.

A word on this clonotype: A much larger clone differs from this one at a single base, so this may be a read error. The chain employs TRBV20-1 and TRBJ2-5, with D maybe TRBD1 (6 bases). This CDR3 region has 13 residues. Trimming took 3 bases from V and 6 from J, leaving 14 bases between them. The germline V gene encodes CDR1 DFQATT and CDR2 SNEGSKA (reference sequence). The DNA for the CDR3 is TGCAGTGCTAGTCGGTCAGGGGAAAAGACCCAGTACTTC. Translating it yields CSASRSGEKTQYF.

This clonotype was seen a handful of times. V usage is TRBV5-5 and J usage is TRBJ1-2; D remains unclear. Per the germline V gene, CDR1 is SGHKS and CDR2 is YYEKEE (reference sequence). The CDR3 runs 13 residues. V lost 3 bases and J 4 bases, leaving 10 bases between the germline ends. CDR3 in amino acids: CASSSRGLYGYTF. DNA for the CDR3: TGTGCCAGCAGCTCGAGAGGGCTCTATGGCTACACCTTC.

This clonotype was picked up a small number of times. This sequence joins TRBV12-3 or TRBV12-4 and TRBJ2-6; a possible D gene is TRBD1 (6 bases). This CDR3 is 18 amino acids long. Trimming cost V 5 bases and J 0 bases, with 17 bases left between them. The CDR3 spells CASSPHPGQISGANVLTF. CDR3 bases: TGTGCCAGCAGTCCCCATCCCGGACAGATCTCTGGGGCCAACGTCCTGACTTTC.

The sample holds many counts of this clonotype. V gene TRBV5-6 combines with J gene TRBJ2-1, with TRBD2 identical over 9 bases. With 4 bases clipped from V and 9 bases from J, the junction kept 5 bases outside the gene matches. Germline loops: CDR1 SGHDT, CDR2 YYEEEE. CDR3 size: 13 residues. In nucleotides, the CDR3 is TGTGCCAGCAGCCGGAATAGCGGGGGTGAGCAGTTCTTC. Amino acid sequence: CASSRNSGGEQFF.

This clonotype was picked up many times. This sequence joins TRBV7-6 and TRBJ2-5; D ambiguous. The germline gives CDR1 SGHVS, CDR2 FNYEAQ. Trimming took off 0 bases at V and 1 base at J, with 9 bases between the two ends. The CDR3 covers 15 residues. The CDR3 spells CASSLARGIQETQYF. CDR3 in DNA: TGTGCCAGCAGCTTAGCACGAGGCATCCAAGAGACCCAGTACTTC.

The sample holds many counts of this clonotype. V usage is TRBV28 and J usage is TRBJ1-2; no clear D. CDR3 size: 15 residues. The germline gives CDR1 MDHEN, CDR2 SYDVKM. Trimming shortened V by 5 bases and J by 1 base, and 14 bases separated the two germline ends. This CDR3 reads CASSPIVQNNYGYTF. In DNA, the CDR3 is TGTGCCAGCAGTCCCATAGTCCAGAATAACTATGGCTACACCTTC.

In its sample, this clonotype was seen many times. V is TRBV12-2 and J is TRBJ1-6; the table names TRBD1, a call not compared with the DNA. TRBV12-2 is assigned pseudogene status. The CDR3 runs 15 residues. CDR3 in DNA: TGTGCAAGTCGCAAGGGACAGGGGGAGGGTTCACCCCTCCACTTT. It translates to CASRKGQGEGSPLHF.

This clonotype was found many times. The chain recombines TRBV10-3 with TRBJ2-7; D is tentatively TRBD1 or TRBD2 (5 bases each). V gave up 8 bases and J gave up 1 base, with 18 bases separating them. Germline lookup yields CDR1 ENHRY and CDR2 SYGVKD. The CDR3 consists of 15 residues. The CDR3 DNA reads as TGTGCCATCGGACAAACCGGGACGCAATCCTACGAGCAGTACTTC. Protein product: CAIGQTGTQSYEQYF.

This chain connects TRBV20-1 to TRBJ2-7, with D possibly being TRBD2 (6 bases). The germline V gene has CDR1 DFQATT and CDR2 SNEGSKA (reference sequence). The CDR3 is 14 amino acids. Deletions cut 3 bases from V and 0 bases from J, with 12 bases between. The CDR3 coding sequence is TGCAGTGCTAGTTCACAGACTAGCTCCTACGAGCAGTACTTC. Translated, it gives CSASSQTSSYEQYF.

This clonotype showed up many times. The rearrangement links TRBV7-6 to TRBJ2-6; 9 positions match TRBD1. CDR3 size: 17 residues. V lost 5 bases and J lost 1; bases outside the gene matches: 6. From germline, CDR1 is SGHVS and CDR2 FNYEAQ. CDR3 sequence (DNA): TGTGCCAGCAGCAGCCGGGACAGGGCATCTGGGGCCAACGTCCTGACTTTC. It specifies CASSSRDRASGANVLTF. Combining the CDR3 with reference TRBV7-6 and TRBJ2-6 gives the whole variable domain GAGVSQSPRYKVTKRGQDVALRCDPISGHVSLYWYRQALGQGPEFLTYFNYEAQQDKSGLPNDRFSAERPEGSISTLTIQRTEQRDSAMYRCASSSRDRASGANVLTFGAGSRLTVL.

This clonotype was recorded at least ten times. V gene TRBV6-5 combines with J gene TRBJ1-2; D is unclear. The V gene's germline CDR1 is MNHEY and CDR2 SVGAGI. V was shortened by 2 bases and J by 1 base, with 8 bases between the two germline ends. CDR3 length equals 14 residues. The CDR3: CASSYGQNNYGYTF. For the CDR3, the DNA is TGTGCCAGCAGTTACGGCCAGAATAACTATGGCTACACCTTC.

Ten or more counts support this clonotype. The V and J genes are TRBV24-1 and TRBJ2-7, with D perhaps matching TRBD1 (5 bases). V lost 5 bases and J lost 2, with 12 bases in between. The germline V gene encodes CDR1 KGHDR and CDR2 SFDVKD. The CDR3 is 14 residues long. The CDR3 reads CATSGDREPYEQYF. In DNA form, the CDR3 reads TGTGCCACCAGTGGAGACAGAGAACCCTACGAGCAGTACTTC.

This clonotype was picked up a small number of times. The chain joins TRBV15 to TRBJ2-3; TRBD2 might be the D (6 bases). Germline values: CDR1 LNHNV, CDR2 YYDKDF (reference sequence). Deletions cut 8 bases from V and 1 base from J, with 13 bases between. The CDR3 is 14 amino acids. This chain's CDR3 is CATGRGTRTDTQYF. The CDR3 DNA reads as TGTGCCACCGGCCGGGGGACCCGCACAGATACGCAGTATTTT.

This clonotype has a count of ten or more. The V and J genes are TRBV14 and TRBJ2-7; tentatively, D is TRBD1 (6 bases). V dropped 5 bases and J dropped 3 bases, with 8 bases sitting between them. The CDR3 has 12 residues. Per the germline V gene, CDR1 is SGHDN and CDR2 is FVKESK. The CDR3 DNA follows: TGTGCCAGCAGCTCACAGGGCTACGAGCAGTACTTC. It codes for CASSSQGYEQYF. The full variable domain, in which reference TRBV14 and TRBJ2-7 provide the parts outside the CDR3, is EAGVTQFPSHSVIEKGQTVTLRCDPISGHDNLYWYRRVMGKEIKFLLHFVKESKQDESGMPNNRFLAERTGGTYSTLKVQPAELEDSGVYFCASSSQGYEQYFGPGTRLTVT.

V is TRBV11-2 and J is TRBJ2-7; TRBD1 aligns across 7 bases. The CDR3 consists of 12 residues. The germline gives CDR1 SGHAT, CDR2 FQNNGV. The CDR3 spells CASSLMLGQMRV. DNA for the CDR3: TGTGCCAGCAGCTTAATGTTGGGACAGATGAGGGTC.

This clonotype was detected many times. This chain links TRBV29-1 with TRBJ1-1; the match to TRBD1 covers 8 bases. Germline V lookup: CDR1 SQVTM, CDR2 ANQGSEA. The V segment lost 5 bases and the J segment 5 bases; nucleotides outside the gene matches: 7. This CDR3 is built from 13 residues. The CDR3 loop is CSVTGQGGTEAFF. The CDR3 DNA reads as TGCAGCGTTACCGGACAGGGAGGGACTGAAGCTTTCTTT.

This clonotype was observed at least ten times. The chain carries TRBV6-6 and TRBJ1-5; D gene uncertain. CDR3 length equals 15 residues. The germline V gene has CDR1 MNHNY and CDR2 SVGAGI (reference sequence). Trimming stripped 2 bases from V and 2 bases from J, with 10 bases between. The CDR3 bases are TGTGCCAGCAGTTACGAGGGAAGTGGCAATCAGCCCCAGCATTTT. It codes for CASSYEGSGNQPQHF.

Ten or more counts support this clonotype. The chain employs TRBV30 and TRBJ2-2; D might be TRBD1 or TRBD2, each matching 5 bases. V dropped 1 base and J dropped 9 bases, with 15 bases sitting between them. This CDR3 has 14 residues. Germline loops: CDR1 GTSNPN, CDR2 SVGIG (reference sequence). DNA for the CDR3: TGTGCCTGGAGTGGGGACCCGGTATTTCGGGAGCTGTTTTTT. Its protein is CAWSGDPVFRELFF.

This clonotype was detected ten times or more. The CDR3 nucleotides read TGCGCCAGCAGCTTGGGACAGAATAGCAATCAGCCCCAGCATTTT. Translating it yields CASSLGQNSNQPQHF. This chain uses TRBV5-1 with TRBJ1-5, with TRBD1 as a possible D gene (5 bases). This CDR3 has 15 residues. V was clipped by 0 bases and J by 0 bases, with 7 bases between them. Per germline, CDR1 SGHRS and CDR2 YFSETQ.

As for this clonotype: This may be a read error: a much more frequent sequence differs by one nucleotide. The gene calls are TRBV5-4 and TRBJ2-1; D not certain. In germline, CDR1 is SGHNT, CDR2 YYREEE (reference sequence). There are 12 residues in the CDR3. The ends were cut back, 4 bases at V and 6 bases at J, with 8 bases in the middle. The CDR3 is CASSTGANEQFF. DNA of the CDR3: TGTGCCAGCAGCACGGGCGCCAATGAGCAGTTCTTC.

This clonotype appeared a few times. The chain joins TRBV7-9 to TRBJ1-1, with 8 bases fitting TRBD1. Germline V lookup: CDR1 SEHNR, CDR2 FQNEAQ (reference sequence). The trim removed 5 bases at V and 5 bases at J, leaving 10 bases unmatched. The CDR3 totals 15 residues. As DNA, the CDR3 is TGTGCCAGCAGCCCTCGGACAGGGTTGGAGACTGAAGCTTTCTTT. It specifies CASSPRTGLETEAFF. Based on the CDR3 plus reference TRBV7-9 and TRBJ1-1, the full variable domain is DTGVSQNPRHKITKRGQNVTFRCDPISEHNRLYWYRQTLGQGPEFLTYFQNEAQLEKSRLLSDRFSAERPKGSFSTLEIQRTEQGDSAMYLCASSPRTGLETEAFFGQGTRLTVV.

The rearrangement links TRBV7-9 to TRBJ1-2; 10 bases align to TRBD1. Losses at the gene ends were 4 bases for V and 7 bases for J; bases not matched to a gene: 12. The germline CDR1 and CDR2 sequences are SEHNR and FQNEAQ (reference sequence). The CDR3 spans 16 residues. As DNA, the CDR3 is TGTGCCAGCAGCTCCGCGGGACAGGGGTTGTTGGCTGGCTACACCTTC. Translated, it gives CASSSAGQGLLAGYTF.

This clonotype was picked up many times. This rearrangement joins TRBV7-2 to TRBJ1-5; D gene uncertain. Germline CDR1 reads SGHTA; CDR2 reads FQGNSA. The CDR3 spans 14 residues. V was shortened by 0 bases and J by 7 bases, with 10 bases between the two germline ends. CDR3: CASSLASAGQPQHF. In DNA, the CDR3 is TGTGCCAGCAGCTTAGCTTCAGCGGGGCAGCCCCAGCATTTT.

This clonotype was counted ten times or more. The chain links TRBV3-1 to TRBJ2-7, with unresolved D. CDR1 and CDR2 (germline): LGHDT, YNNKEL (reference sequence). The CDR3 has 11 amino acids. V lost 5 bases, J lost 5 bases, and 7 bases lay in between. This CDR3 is CASSTSDEQYF. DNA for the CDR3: TGTGCCAGCAGCACTTCGGACGAGCAGTACTTC.